The T cell receptor beta chain described here comes from a study of cytomegalovirus exposure and HLA in healthy donors (dated by TCRdb to 2016 to 2017). General notes on the study: An earlier analysis of several hundred of the donors reported 276 Gb of sequence data and 117 million unique TCR beta sequences obtained from around 190 million T cells. To decide whether each TCR beta V gene segment behaved as functional or pseudogenic, an earlier analysis of 587 of the donors relied on high-throughput TCR beta sequencing. Typing coverage differed by locus: A, B, C, DRB1 and DQB1 were typed in roughly 620-630 donors, DQA1 in approximately 520, DPA1 in some 600, and DPB1 in 450 to 480. On average, roughly 240,000 unique TCR beta nucleotide sequences were sequenced per donor among a few hundred genotyped donors of the cohort, with approximately 18% of those sequences being non-productive. HLA typing included class I and class II loci at four-digit resolution. The study combined high-throughput TCR immunosequencing, statistical association of individual TCRs with disease status, and machine learning to predict cytomegalovirus infection status. All discovery cohort repertoires had been generated using a single sequencing platform. An early release that covered some 640 HLA-typed donors contained about 290 gigabases of sequencing data and some 87 million unique TCR sequences. Donor age, sex, ethnicity and CMV serostatus were compiled together with the repertoire data. A later genetic analysis used genome-wide SNP genotypes for about 65% of the roughly 670 donors, treating that subset as a discovery cohort. The study aimed to test whether signatures of past pathogen exposure could be identified by cataloging public T cell receptors. In the later analysis, no new phenotypic data were used to find candidate immune exposures; instead, reliance was placed on TCR beta sequences and their occurrence across donors. A later analysis re-examined previously published TCR beta repertoires from around 670 donors and added high-resolution HLA genotyping to investigate patterns of TCR occurrence. Along with the roughly 700-subject first cohort, a separate validation cohort of over a hundred different subjects was used. Among the approximately 420 genotyped donors, around 81% belonged to the genetic ancestry cluster associated with self-reported Caucasian donors. About five DR-DQ haplotypes were treated as single units for association and clustering because of strong linkage in the cohort. The study used immunosequencing to profile the T cell repertoires of more than 650 subjects and linked those repertoires to cytomegalovirus serostatus. Overall study outcomes, separate from this receptor: A later analysis found that HLA-associated TCR beta chains were more clonally expanded and had lower generation probabilities than equally common non-associated chains. Because the 87-base-pair reads could not distinguish some IMGT-functional V segments, including TRBV6-2 and TRBV6-3, those segments were excluded. An earlier analysis of some 560 of the donors showed that most TCR beta V segments appeared in productive rearrangements either about 87% or about 30% of the time, which broadly matched IMGT annotations. The authors suggested that the approach could potentially be generalized to other disease states and immunological phenotypes. In vitro tests confirmed that a few of the cytomegalovirus-associated TCR beta chains recognize cytomegalovirus antigens. Correlated functional status among segregating V segments might be attributable to linkage disequilibrium, but an unknown experimental factor could not be ruled out. When HLA alleles, especially DR and DQ, strongly co-occurred, attributing TCR associations to individual alleles was difficult. A later genetic analysis associated a missense DCLRE1C variant with V-gene and J-gene trimming of TCR beta chains, and an independent cohort replicated the association. According to a later analysis, parvovirus B19, influenza, CMV and Epstein-Barr virus appeared linked to several top co-occurrence clusters. The only immune exposure information available for the cohort was CMV serostatus. According to a later analysis, most CMV-associated TCR beta chains appeared to be HLA-restricted, and the HLA associations seemed to be driven largely by CMV exposure. Most TCR sequences were seen in very few donors, while some public TCRs were found in many individuals. The cohort was sequenced for TCR beta chains only, and without alpha or paired-chain data the features that could be detected were limited. According to a later genetic analysis, donors in an Asian-associated ancestry cluster had fewer N-insertions in productive TCRs than the approximately 670-donor mean. Presence/absence analyses assumed roughly uniform sequencing depth across donors, an assumption that may not hold. Because some donors lacked HLA typing at each locus, the association tests relied only on the typed subset. The classifier was reported to diagnose cytomegalovirus status with high specificity and sensitivity in both the original and validation cohorts. In the study, about 150 TCR beta chains were listed as associated with cytomegalovirus. A further reported finding was that TCR beta sequences accurately predicted the HLA-A and HLA-B alleles for most subjects in the first cohort. Approximately 16 rarely observed V segments, including chromosome 9 orphons, were excluded from the earlier analysis of about 500 of the donors because counts were too low. In a later analysis, some 17,000 TCR beta sequences were associated with specific HLA alleles at a false discovery rate of 0.05. A later analysis found that TCR association rates varied across HLA loci, with DRB1 alleles showing the most associated TCRs and HLA-C alleles the fewest. A group of highly shared sequence variants was considered likely to be a technical artifact of the sequencing pipeline.

Via the germline V gene, CDR1 is MDHEN and CDR2 SYDVKM. Trimming at the junction amounts to 6 bases on V and 4 bases on J, and the germline ends lie 16 bases apart. From its cysteine to its phenylalanine, the CDR3 spans 15 amino acids. The read is trimmed to its CDR3 DNA, 45 bases read in frame from base 1. Turning to this clone: The antigen it recognizes is unknown.

The cohort comprised around 690 healthy bone marrow donors. At the time of sampling, every cohort member was nominally healthy, though immune exposures that went unrecorded were likely present. The donor tested CMV seropositive, placing the donor among the 250 to 350 seropositive members of the cohort. Every donor gave a peripheral blood sample, and the peripheral blood mononuclear cells from that sample were used for TCR beta sequencing. Genomic DNA was extracted from the blood cell samples with the Qiagen DNeasy Blood Extraction Kit. Libraries were built with the immunoSEQ multiplex PCR assay. For the multiplex PCR, a mixture combining 60 forward primers for TCR Vbeta segments and 13 reverse primers for TCR Jbeta segments was used. Amplification of the CDR3 region of rearranged TCR beta genes was performed with a multiplex PCR assay on genomic DNA. Amplified TCR beta libraries were sequenced as 87-base-pair reads on the Illumina HiSeq System. Per the source publication's procedure: A later analysis counted approximately 76 million unique TCR beta chains across the 650 to 700 repertoires, and 9 million to 14 million of these chains were shared by at least two donors. Raw reads were error-corrected and collapsed into unique sequences with a nearest-neighbor algorithm that merged closely related sequences to remove PCR and sequencing errors. Alignment of CDR3 sequences to IMGT reference sequences was used to assign V, D and J gene segments. Each retained sequence needed at least a six-nucleotide match to both a V gene segment and a J gene segment. A rearrangement counted as productive if the CDR3 had no stop codons and remained in frame with V and J, and every other rearrangement counted as non-productive. CDR3 was defined according to IMGT convention as the region running from the second conserved V-encoded cysteine to the conserved J-encoded phenylalanine. Sequences without an unambiguous match to a single V gene segment were excluded from the earlier analysis of about 630 of the donors. In an earlier analysis of about 590 of the donors, a V segment was called functional when productive rearrangements were above 56.7%, and segregating when the standard deviation between donors exceeded 5%. To diagnose cytomegalovirus status from the catalog of TCR beta chain sequences, a statistical classification framework was built. V and J gene assignment, in a later analysis, came from comparing TCR nucleotide sequences with IMGT/GENE-DB human TR gene sequences. A later analysis assigned CDR3 sequences and most-parsimonious VDJ recombination scenarios with the TCRdist pipeline. In a later analysis, every TCR beta chain was defined by the combination of its CDR3 amino acid sequence and its V-gene family, and reads without a unique V-gene family were dropped. As a way to deal with suspected cross-contamination and a sequencing artifact, a later analysis dropped 500 to 700 nucleotide sequences that were highly shared and had low generation probability. In a later analysis, a clonal expansion index was calculated for each public chain from normalized within-repertoire ranks of inferred template counts. A later analysis computed generation probabilities with a VDJ recombination model fitted to out-of-frame rearrangements, and checked the results against IGoR. In a later analysis, TCR-TCR, TCR-HLA and TCR-CMV co-occurrence was scored with hypergeometric tests, and a repertoire-size bias correction was applied to TCR pairs. In a later analysis, false discovery rates were estimated by permuting HLA or CMV assignments 20 times. In a later analysis, co-occurring TCRs were grouped with DBSCAN, and TCRdist sequence similarity was added when clustering was performed within HLA-allele-positive subsets. For co-occurrence clustering, repertoires with fewer than 30,000 or more than 120,000 public chains were excluded, along with five repertoires with anomalous nucleotide sharing. As stored in TCRdb, this immuneACCESS dataset retains in-frame rearrangements with V and J assigned. A fraction of the clones does not appear; measured against another copy, unresolved V genes explain less than half of the discrepancy, and the remainder lacks a known reason. That table gives V, J and clone size, and the DNA gave D and trimming. The sample table on file contains about 67,000 clones. The top ten hold roughly 4.7% of the sample.

Source material: PBMCs. The chain is encoded by TRBV28 joined to TRBJ1-5; TRBD1 is perhaps the D gene, given 6 matching bases. This clonotype was sampled from a middle-aged woman in good health and CMV-seropositive. The nucleotide sequence is TGTGCCAGCAGCCTAGGGGGACACTCGAATCAGCCCCAGCATTTT. It is translated as CASSLGGHSNQPQHF.